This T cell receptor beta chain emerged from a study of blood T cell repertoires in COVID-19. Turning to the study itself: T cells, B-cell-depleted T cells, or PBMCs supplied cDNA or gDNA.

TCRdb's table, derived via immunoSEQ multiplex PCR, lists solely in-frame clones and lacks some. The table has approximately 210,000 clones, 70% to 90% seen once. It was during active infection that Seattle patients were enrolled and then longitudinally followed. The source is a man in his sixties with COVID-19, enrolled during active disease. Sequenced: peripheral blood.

The chain's CDR3 is CASRPGHPNEKLFF. DNA for the CDR3: TGTGCCAGCAGACCGGGACACCCTAATGAAAAACTGTTTTTT. The chain employs TRBV6-5 and TRBJ1-4, with TRBD1 as a possible D gene (6 bases). The V gene lost 6 bases and the J gene lost 3 bases, with 11 bases spanning the gap. Germline V gene data show CDR1 as MNHEY and CDR2 as SVGAGI. The length of the CDR3 is 14 residues.